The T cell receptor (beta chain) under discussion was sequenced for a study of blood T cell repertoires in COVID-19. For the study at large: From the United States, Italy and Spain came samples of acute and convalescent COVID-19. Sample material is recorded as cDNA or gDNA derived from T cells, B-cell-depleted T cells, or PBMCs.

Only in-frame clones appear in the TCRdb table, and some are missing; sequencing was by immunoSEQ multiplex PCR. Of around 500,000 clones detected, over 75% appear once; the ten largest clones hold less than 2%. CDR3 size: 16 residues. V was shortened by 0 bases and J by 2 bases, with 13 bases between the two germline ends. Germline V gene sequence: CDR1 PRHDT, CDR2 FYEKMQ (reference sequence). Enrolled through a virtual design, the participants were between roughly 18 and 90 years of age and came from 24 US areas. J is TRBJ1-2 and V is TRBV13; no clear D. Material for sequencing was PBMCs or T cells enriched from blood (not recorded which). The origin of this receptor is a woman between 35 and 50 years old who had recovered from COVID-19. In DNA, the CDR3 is TGTGCCAGCAGCTTAGGTTTCCAGGCCCCAAACTATGGCTACACCTTC. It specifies CASSLGFQAPNYGYTF.